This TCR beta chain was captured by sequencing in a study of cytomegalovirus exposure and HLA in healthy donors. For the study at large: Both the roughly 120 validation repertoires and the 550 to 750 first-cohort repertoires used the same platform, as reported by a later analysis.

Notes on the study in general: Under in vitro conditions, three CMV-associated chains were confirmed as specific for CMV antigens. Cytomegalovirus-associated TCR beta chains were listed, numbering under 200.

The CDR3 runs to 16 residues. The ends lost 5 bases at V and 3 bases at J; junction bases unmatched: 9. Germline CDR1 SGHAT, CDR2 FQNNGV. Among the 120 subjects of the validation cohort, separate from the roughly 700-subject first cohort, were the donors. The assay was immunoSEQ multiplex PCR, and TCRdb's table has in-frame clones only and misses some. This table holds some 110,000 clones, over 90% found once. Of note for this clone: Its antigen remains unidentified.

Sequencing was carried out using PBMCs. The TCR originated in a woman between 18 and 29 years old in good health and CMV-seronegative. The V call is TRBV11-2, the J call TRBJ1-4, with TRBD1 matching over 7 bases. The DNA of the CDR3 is TGTGCCAGCAGCCTGAATCCGGGACAGCCTAATGAAAAACTGTTTTTT. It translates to CASSLNPGQPNEKLFF.